The clone carrying this T cell receptor beta chain was seen more than once but under ten times. This record comes from a study of cytotoxic CD8 clonotypes in ibrutinib-treated CLL. Per the germline V gene, CDR1 is MDHEN and CDR2 is SYDVKM. The CDR3 extends over 14 amino acids. Trimming removed 6 bases from V and 3 bases from J; junction bases left unmatched: 3. The method was immunoSEQ multiplex PCR; TCRdb's version includes in-frame clones alone and lacks a portion of them. Of 200,000 or so clones listed, 75% to 85% are singletons. Sequencing used PBMCs, obtained after 12 months of ibrutinib treatment. This clonotype originated in a human donor with chronic lymphocytic leukemia. J is TRBJ1-5 and V is TRBV28, with 9 bases lining up with TRBD1. The CDR3 region is CASRTGGFNQPQHF. As DNA, the CDR3 is TGTGCCAGCAGGACAGGGGGGTTCAATCAGCCCCAGCATTTT.